This T cell receptor (beta chain) was identified during a study of tissue T cells after allogeneic stem cell transplantation. Comments on this clone: Gene and germline names: mouse. The read stops 1 residue short of the end of the CDR3; the missing end is completed from the germline J gene. Other DNA sequences in the sample encode the same CDR3.

Sequencing of TCRbeta CDR3 at survey depth gave sequences and template counts. TCRdb's table, derived via immunoSEQ multiplex PCR, lists solely in-frame clones and lacks some. The repertoire holds 2,500 to 3,500 clones, around two fifths seen once, with around 23% in the top ten. V was cut by 2 bases and J by 5 bases, with 3 bases left in between. Germline loops: CDR1 KGHPV, CDR2 FQNQEV (reference sequence). The length of the CDR3 is 11 residues. The time point denotes: mouse harvest day 14 after allogeneic transplant. Mouse grafts combined 10^7 T-cell-depleted bone marrow cells with 10^6 splenic CD5+ T cells.

Sequenced sample: gut tissue. The sequence derives from a female BALB/c mouse given C57BL/6 T cells with graft-versus-host disease after an allogeneic hematopoietic cell transplant. The chain links TRBV26 to TRBJ1-1; no clear D gene. The part of the CDR3 DNA that was read is TGTGCCAGCAGTCTGGGGACAGAAGTCTTC. It specifies CASSLGTEVF. The complete CDR3 protein is CASSLGTEVFF.